This T cell receptor (beta chain) was obtained from a study of vaccination and CD4 T cells after COVID-19. Study details: Median time from second vaccine dose to sampling was about 70 days (14 to 241). Cells were stimulated with overlapping spike peptide pools from SARS-CoV-2, HCoV-NL63, HCoV-OC43 and HCoV-229E.

Treatment meaning: approximately nine-day PBMC culture with coronavirus spike peptide pools or control peptides (ViraFEST assay). There were positive PCR dates ranging from March to December 2020, all predating US Alpha, Beta and Delta variants. A negative selection step was used to isolate CD4+ T cells once culture had run for approximately eleven days. Sequence data for DNA of cultured CD4+ T cells were generated by the Oncomine TCR Beta short-read assay. In TCRdb, the PCR reads were re-called with MiXCR into one record per CDR3 protein. Among roughly 16,000 distinct CDR3 sequences listed, 43% were seen once. Germline values: CDR1 MNHEY, CDR2 SVGAGI. V gave up 3 bases and J gave up 6 bases, with 12 bases separating them. This CDR3 is built from 15 residues. In the case of this clonotype: Its antigen is currently unknown.

This sequence originates from a human donor who had recovered from COVID-19. The source material was CD4+ T cells from blood, cultured in vitro, sampled after SARS-CoV-2 vaccination. V usage is TRBV6-5 and J usage is TRBJ1-6, with D unclear. CDR3 nucleotides: TGTGCCAGCAGTTATCTGGGCAGAGCTAATTCACCCCTCCACTTT. Translating it yields CASSYLGRANSPLHF.